Sequencing of this TCR beta chain was carried out in a study of T-cell memory formation after mild COVID-19. Study-level findings and limits: Clones that shrank (day 15 to 85) were balanced CD4/CD8, whereas later expanders leaned CD4+.

5'RACE with constant-segment primers yielded barcoded, UMI-tagged TCR alpha and TCR beta cDNA libraries. In TCRdb, the 5' RACE reads were re-called with MiXCR into one record per CDR3 protein. This table has a few hundred thousand distinct CDR3 sequences, less than 25% appearing once. Turning to this clonotype: What it binds is not known.

Trimming removed 4 bases from V and 9 bases from J, with 6 bases in between. Germline CDR1 is SNHLY and CDR2 is FYNNEI. The CDR3 runs to 10 residues. Sequencing was carried out using PBMCs or a T cell subset sorted from them (not recorded which). V gene TRBV2 combines with J gene TRBJ2-5; a possible D gene is TRBD2 (6 bases). This receptor was identified in an adult woman who had mild COVID-19 (a few samples of this study predate the infection). Cell type and time point are not known. CDR3 in amino acids: CASSGEAQYF. The CDR3 DNA is TGTGCCAGCAGTGGGGAGGCCCAGTACTTC.